This note documents a single T cell receptor beta chain sequence. Germline V gene data show CDR1 as SGHKS and CDR2 as YYEKEE (reference sequence). The CDR3 is 16 amino acids. V shed 3 bases and J 4 bases; nucleotides not matched to a gene: 6. Per the authors' pipeline: For nucleated cells, counts were estimated from reference gene primer amplification. The repertoire was sequenced with immunoSEQ multiplex PCR; TCRdb's copy has only in-frame clones and lacks some. The DNA was the basis for D and trimming; V, J and clone size are from that table. The sample comprises more than 110,000 clones, about 79% of which are singletons, and more than 3.5% rests with the top ten. The sample belongs to a study of blood T cell repertoires in COVID-19. For the study at large: There were acute and convalescent COVID-19 samples, and they came from the United States, Italy and Spain. PBMCs, B-cell-depleted T cells, or T cells provided the cDNA or gDNA that made up the material.

Specimen: peripheral blood. This chain uses TRBV5-5 with TRBJ2-5; TRBD2 matches at 13 bases. This TCR was recovered from a woman at least 80 years old with active or convalescent COVID-19. The CDR3: CASSYGLAGAAETQYF. The CDR3 bases are TGTGCCAGCAGCTACGGACTAGCGGGGGCCGCAGAGACCCAGTACTTC. Supplemented by reference TRBV5-5 and TRBJ2-5, the full variable domain reads DAGVTQSPTHLIKTRGQQVTLRCSPISGHKSVSWYQQVLGQGPQFIFQYYEKEERGRGNFPDRFSARQFPNYSSELNVNALLLGDSALYLCASSYGLAGAAETQYFGPGTRLLVL.